The 14 T cell receptor beta chains below were found in one sample sequenced in a study of early T cells in non-severe SARS-CoV-2 infection. MiXCR was run by TCRdb on the 5' RACE reads, yielding one entry per CDR3 protein. The table lists tens of thousands of distinct CDR3 sequences, roughly 10% of them singletons, with roughly 6% in the top ten. What was sequenced was whole blood. Receptors were obtained from an adult who was a healthcare worker with PCR-confirmed SARS-CoV-2 infection or an uninfected control (not recorded which).

The CDR3 region is CASSHGEREQYF. CDR3 in DNA: TGTGCCAGCAGCCACGGGGAAAGAGAGCAGTACTTC. The chain carries TRBV3-1 and TRBJ2-7; TRBD2 might be the D (5 bases). The CDR3 extends over 12 amino acids. V gave up 3 bases and J gave up 7 bases, with 10 bases separating them. CDR1 and CDR2 (germline): LGHDT, YNNKEL (reference sequence).

This clonotype was seen a handful of times. The genes are TRBV6-1 and TRBJ2-1; 10 bases map to TRBD2. V trimming: 1 base; J trimming: 9 bases; junction bases outside the gene matches: 6. Germline CDR1 reads MNHNS; CDR2 reads SASEGT. CDR3 size: 15 residues. CDR3 sequence: CASSEEAASGGEQFF. CDR3 nucleotides: TGTGCCAGCAGTGAAGAGGCGGCTAGCGGGGGTGAGCAGTTCTTC.

J is TRBJ2-3 and V is TRBV12-3 or TRBV12-4, with D perhaps assigned TRBD1 or TRBD2 (5 bases each). This CDR3 has 14 residues. Trimming took off 1 base at V and 4 bases at J, with 9 bases between the two ends. The CDR3 reads CASSLVRGPDTQYF. In nucleotides, the CDR3 is TGTGCCAGCAGTTTAGTCCGGGGCCCAGATACGCAGTATTTT.

In its sample, this clonotype was seen many times. This chain uses TRBV5-1 with TRBJ2-7, with D perhaps given as TRBD1 or TRBD2 (6 bases each). Trimming cost V 4 bases and J 2 bases, with 13 bases left between them. This CDR3 has 14 amino acids. Germline V gene data show CDR1 as SGHRS and CDR2 as YFSETQ. CDR3 sequence reads: CASSLRGGAYEQYF. CDR3 bases: TGCGCCAGCAGCCTCAGGGGAGGAGCCTACGAGCAGTACTTC. Full variable domain (outside the CDR3, taken from reference TRBV5-1 and TRBJ2-7): KAGVTQTPRYLIKTRGQQVTLSCSPISGHRSVSWYQQTPGQGLQFLFEYFSETQRNKGNFPGRFSGRQFSNSRSEMNVSTLELGDSALYLCASSLRGGAYEQYFGPGTRLTVT.

The chain employs TRBV6-2 or TRBV6-3 and TRBJ2-5; the match to TRBD1 covers 8 bases. Germline CDR1 is MNHEY and CDR2 is SVGEGT. The CDR3 has 15 amino acids. V lost 6 bases to trimming and J lost 6 bases; unmatched junction nucleotides: 12. The CDR3 here is CASRTLDRAGQTQYF. CDR3 nucleotide sequence: TGTGCCAGCAGAACCTTGGACAGGGCGGGTCAGACCCAGTACTTC.

This clonotype was detected many times. This sequence joins TRBV27 and TRBJ2-2; TRBD2 might be the D (6 bases). The V and J ends lost 0 bases and 5 bases respectively, with 7 bases between them. The CDR3 has 14 residues. Germline V lookup: CDR1 MNHEY, CDR2 SMNVEV (reference sequence). The CDR3 DNA sequence: TGTGCCAGCAGTTTATCTAGCGGAACCGGGGAGCTGTTTTTT. This translates into CASSLSSGTGELFF.

In this sample, this clonotype turned up many times. This sequence joins TRBV20-1 and TRBJ2-1; D remains unclear. The CDR3 runs 15 residues. Germline assignment: CDR1 DFQATT and CDR2 SNEGSKA (reference sequence). V dropped 0 bases and J dropped 3 bases, with 12 bases sitting between them. CDR3 DNA: TGCAGTGCTAGAGATAGACCACAGCGCTACAATGAGCAGTTCTTC. It encodes CSARDRPQRYNEQFF.

This sequence joins TRBV20-1 and TRBJ2-3, with a tentative D call TRBD2 (6 bases). Germline V lookup: CDR1 DFQATT, CDR2 SNEGSKA (reference sequence). This CDR3 comprises 15 residues. V was pared by 0 bases and J by 1 base, with 11 bases between. The CDR3 spells CSARDVSGRTDTQYF. In DNA form, the CDR3 reads TGCAGTGCTAGAGATGTTAGCGGTCGCACAGATACGCAGTATTTT.

This chain uses TRBV9 with TRBJ2-3, with D tentatively TRBD2 (5 bases). The CDR3 is 12 residues long. Looked up from germline, CDR1 is SGDLS and CDR2 is YYNGEE. Trimming removed 4 bases from V and 6 bases from J, with 9 bases in between. Here the CDR3 DNA reads TGTGCCAGCAGCACACTAGGGGATACGCAGTATTTT. It codes for CASSTLGDTQYF.

The V call is TRBV5-1, the J call TRBJ2-1; perhaps D is TRBD1 or TRBD2 (5 bases each). The CDR3 consists of 12 residues. The V end lost 7 bases, the J end lost 6 bases, and 11 bases lay between the germline ends. Germline CDR1 is SGHRS and CDR2 is YFSETQ. CDR3 sequence reads: CASAYGANEQFF. CDR3 coding DNA: TGCGCCAGCGCTTACGGGGCCAATGAGCAGTTCTTC.

A few counts support this clonotype. The chain is built from TRBV11-2 and TRBJ2-7, with D possibly being TRBD1 or TRBD2 (5 bases each). The CDR3 has 14 residues. The germline V gene has CDR1 SGHAT and CDR2 FQNNGV. V was shortened by 0 bases and J by 7 bases, with 13 bases between the two germline ends. This chain's CDR3 is CASSLEPSGREQYF. CDR3 DNA: TGTGCCAGCAGCTTAGAACCTTCGGGGCGGGAGCAGTACTTC.

The chain carries TRBV20-1 and TRBJ2-5; tentative D call: TRBD2 (5 bases). There are 17 residues in the CDR3. Trimming took 6 bases from V and 5 from J, leaving 28 bases between them. Germline V gene data show CDR1 as DFQATT and CDR2 as SNEGSKA (reference sequence). CDR3 bases: TGCAGTGCCACCGCACGAAAAACTACTAGGCGCGGCGAGACCCAGTACTTC. Translation: CSATARKTTRRGETQYF.

V and J are TRBV18 and TRBJ1-5; TRBD1 agrees at 10 bases. The CDR3 is 15 residues long. With V trimmed by 3 bases and J by 2 bases, 1 base remained unmatched. CDR1 KGHSH and CDR2 LQKENI come from the germline V gene. CDR3 coding DNA: TGTGCCAGCTCACCCGGGACAGGGGGCAATCAGCCCCAGCATTTT. Its protein product is CASSPGTGGNQPQHF.

The rearrangement joins TRBV6-5 to TRBJ2-1; D is undetermined. Trimming stripped 2 bases from V and 4 bases from J, with 9 bases between. The CDR3 has 14 residues. From germline, CDR1 is MNHEY and CDR2 SVGAGI. The CDR3 reads CASSYVGLYNEQFF. In DNA form, the CDR3 reads TGTGCCAGCAGTTACGTTGGCCTATACAATGAGCAGTTCTTC.